One and the same sample provided the 26 T cell receptor beta chains below, sequenced in a study of T-cell reconstitution after alpha-beta-depleted transplantation in children. It was with unique molecular identifiers that the TCRbeta library was prepared. TCRdb re-called the PCR reads with MiXCR, one entry per CDR3 protein. This table has under 300,000 distinct CDR3 sequences, around 10% appearing once. This specimen consisted of peripheral blood, obtained 180 days after TCRalphabeta/CD19-depleted stem cell transplant. These receptors came from a male patient under 10 years old who had a stem cell transplant for chronic granulomatous disease, so the T cells may come from the graft donor.

This clonotype was counted ten times or more. The chain links TRBV5-1 to TRBJ2-3; no definite D call. The germline gives CDR1 SGHRS, CDR2 YFSETQ. Trimming took 0 bases from V and 1 from J, leaving 9 bases between them. The CDR3 runs 15 residues. Here the CDR3 DNA reads TGCGCCAGCAGCTTGGACGGAGAGCGCACAGATACGCAGTATTTT. Its translation: CASSLDGERTDTQYF.

The J gene is TRBJ2-2, the V gene TRBV11-3; the D is unclear. The germline CDR1 and CDR2 sequences are SGHNT and YENEEA. V lost 1 base to trimming and J lost 5 bases, with 14 bases between them. The CDR3 spans 16 residues. Written as DNA, the CDR3 is TGTGCCAGCAGCTTAGTGCTGGGCCCGAGTACCGGGGAGCTGTTTTTT. It codes for CASSLVLGPSTGELFF.

This clonotype was picked up many times. J is TRBJ2-7 and V is TRBV5-5; TRBD2 matches at 10 bases. Germline V gene data show CDR1 as SGHKS and CDR2 as YYEKEE (reference sequence). V shed 3 bases, J shed 3 bases, and the junction held 9 bases outside the gene matches. The CDR3 consists of 16 residues. CDR3 residues: CASSYGVGLADYEQYF. In DNA form, the CDR3 reads TGTGCCAGCAGCTATGGGGTTGGACTAGCGGACTACGAGCAGTACTTC.

The sample holds many counts of this clonotype. V is TRBV6-2 or TRBV6-3 and J is TRBJ2-7, with D tentatively TRBD1 or TRBD2 (5 bases each). The CDR3 sequence is 15 residues long. Germline V gene data show CDR1 as MNHEY and CDR2 as SVGEGT. V was pared by 1 base and J by 5 bases, with 15 bases between. CDR3 bases: TGTGCCAGCAGTTACTGGGGGAGAGGCAACGACGAGCAGTACTTC. As protein: CASSYWGRGNDEQYF.

The J gene is TRBJ2-1, the V gene TRBV4-1; D call uncertain. Germline CDR1 and CDR2: MGHRA and YSYEKL. This CDR3 spans 13 amino acids. V was cut by 2 bases and J by 7 bases, with 9 bases left in between. The DNA of the CDR3 is TGCGCCAGCAGCCAATTTACGTCAAATGAGCAGTTCTTC. Translating it yields CASSQFTSNEQFF.

This clonotype was seen at least ten times. The genes are TRBV20-1 and TRBJ1-1, with D tentatively TRBD1 (5 bases). CDR3 length: 14 residues. Trimming left V 1 base short and J 1 base short, with 10 bases between. Germline V gene data show CDR1 as DFQATT and CDR2 as SNEGSKA (reference sequence). CDR3 sequence: CSARVQGRNTEAFF. The CDR3, as DNA: TGCAGTGCTAGAGTTCAGGGAAGGAACACTGAAGCTTTCTTT.

This clonotype was counted at least ten times. The rearrangement links TRBV20-1 to TRBJ1-5; the D is unclear. The CDR3 is made up of 16 amino acids. The V gene's germline CDR1 is DFQATT and CDR2 SNEGSKA (reference sequence). V dropped 1 base and J dropped 2 bases, with 15 bases sitting between them. For the CDR3, the DNA is TGCAGTGCTAGAGTATGGGGAAAGGATGGCAATCAGCCCCAGCATTTT. This codes for CSARVWGKDGNQPQHF.

This clonotype appeared many times. The chain uses TRBV12-3 or TRBV12-4 and TRBJ2-1; 11 bases align to TRBD2. J lost 8 bases, V lost 6 bases, and 6 bases had no gene match. The CDR3 runs 14 residues. The CDR3 coding sequence is TGTGCCAGCAGAGGTGTGGGACTAGCGGATGAGCAGTTCTTC. This translates into CASRGVGLADEQFF.

This clonotype was observed at least ten times. The chain employs TRBV7-9 and TRBJ2-1, with 9 bases identical to TRBD2. The V gene's germline CDR1 is SEHNR and CDR2 FQNEAQ (reference sequence). CDR3 length: 16 residues. V was clipped by 7 bases and J by 0 bases; unmatched bases: 7. CDR3 loop: CASTSGVGASYNEQFF. The DNA for the CDR3 is TGTGCCAGCACTAGCGGGGTAGGGGCCTCCTACAATGAGCAGTTCTTC. Complete variable domain (other parts from reference TRBV7-9 and TRBJ2-1): DTGVSQNPRHKITKRGQNVTFRCDPISEHNRLYWYRQTLGQGPEFLTYFQNEAQLEKSRLLSDRFSAERPKGSFSTLEIQRTEQGDSAMYLCASTSGVGASYNEQFFGPGTRLTVL.

This clonotype has ten or more counts. This chain links TRBV15 with TRBJ2-6; D uncertain. The germline V gene encodes CDR1 LNHNV and CDR2 YYDKDF (reference sequence). The CDR3 totals 15 residues. V was shortened by 6 bases and J by 8 bases, with 17 bases between the two germline ends. The DNA for the CDR3 is TGTGCCACCAGTACCCATCGGCCCTTGACCAACGTCCTGACTTTC. This codes for CATSTHRPLTNVLTF.

This clonotype was recorded at least ten times. The gene calls are TRBV20-1 and TRBJ1-5; D perhaps matches TRBD1 (5 bases). Trimming pared 5 bases from V and 4 bases from J, leaving 15 bases between. The germline V gene encodes CDR1 DFQATT and CDR2 SNEGSKA (reference sequence). The CDR3 length is 14 residues. CDR3 protein: CSAGATIPNQPQHF. The CDR3 region has the DNA TGCAGTGCTGGGGCTACCATCCCGAATCAGCCCCAGCATTTT.

This clonotype was observed many times. The chain is built from TRBV20-1 and TRBJ2-1; the D gene could be TRBD1 or TRBD2 (5 bases each). V dropped 6 bases and J dropped 0 bases, with 15 bases sitting between them. Per germline, CDR1 DFQATT and CDR2 SNEGSKA (reference sequence). The CDR3 sequence is 15 residues long. CDR3 bases: TGCAGTGCACAGGAAGCGGCCCGCTCCTACAATGAGCAGTTCTTC. This gives the protein CSAQEAARSYNEQFF.

Comments on this clonotype: A much larger clone differs by one base, so this may be a read error. V gene TRBV11-1 combines with J gene TRBJ1-5; TRBD1 aligns across 11 bases. The CDR3 is 18 residues long. CDR1 and CDR2 from the germline V gene are SGHAT and FQDESV (reference sequence). CDR3 in amino acids: CTSSPIGTGGGLNQPQHF. CDR3 nucleotide sequence: TGTACCAGCAGCCCAATCGGGACAGGGGGTGGTCTCAATCAGCCCCAGCATTTT.

J is TRBJ2-2 and V is TRBV28, with D unclear. The V gene lost 6 bases and the J gene lost 4 bases, with 15 bases spanning the gap. This CDR3 region has 15 residues. CDR1 and CDR2 (germline): MDHEN, SYDVKM. The CDR3 DNA is TGTGCCAGCAGCCCCTTGGCCGTGTTCACCGGGGAGCTGTTTTTT. Protein: CASSPLAVFTGELFF.

This clonotype was picked up many times. The chain links TRBV5-4 to TRBJ2-5; TRBD2 matches at 7 bases. Looked up from germline, CDR1 is SGHNT and CDR2 is YYREEE (reference sequence). The V gene end was trimmed by 6 bases and the J gene end by 5 bases; junction bases not matched to a gene: 13. The CDR3 spans 15 residues. The CDR3: CASKRAAREGETQYF. CDR3 bases: TGTGCCAGCAAACGTGCCGCGAGGGAGGGTGAGACCCAGTACTTC.

A note on this clonotype: A much bigger clone sits one base away, suggesting this may be a read error. The chain couples TRBV3-1 to TRBJ2-7, with TRBD2 matching 7 bases. CDR3 length equals 16 residues. The germline V gene encodes CDR1 LGHDT and CDR2 YNNKEL (reference sequence). The CDR3 coding sequence is TGTGCCAGCAGCCAAGCTGGGCTAGCGGAAGAGTACGAGCAGAACTTC. Its protein product is CASSQAGLAEEYEQNF.

In this sample, this clonotype turned up many times. The genes are TRBV29-1 and TRBJ2-7; D is ambiguous. From germline, CDR1 is SQVTM and CDR2 ANQGSEA. Trimming took off 6 bases at V and 1 base at J, with 10 bases between the two ends. CDR3 length: 12 amino acids. CDR3: CSVGTDSYEQYF. The CDR3 region has the DNA TGCAGCGTGGGTACAGATTCCTACGAGCAGTACTTC.

This clonotype was seen ten or more times. This chain links TRBV3-1 with TRBJ2-3; no firm D call. CDR3 length: 11 residues. Trimming removed 4 bases from V and 7 bases from J, with 6 bases in between. Germline CDR1 reads LGHDT; CDR2 reads YNNKEL (reference sequence). In nucleotides, the CDR3 is TGTGCCAGCAGCCCCGGACATACGCAGTATTTT. Protein: CASSPGHTQYF.

The rearrangement joins TRBV5-1 to TRBJ1-2; D remains unclear. Germline loops: CDR1 SGHRS, CDR2 YFSETQ. V lost 4 bases and J lost 7, with 14 bases in between. The CDR3 length is 13 residues. As DNA, the CDR3 is TGCGCCAGCAGCCCCGGGGAAATAGGTGGCTACACCTTC. This gives the protein CASSPGEIGGYTF. Looking up the rest from reference TRBV5-1 and TRBJ1-2 gives the full variable domain: KAGVTQTPRYLIKTRGQQVTLSCSPISGHRSVSWYQQTPGQGLQFLFEYFSETQRNKGNFPGRFSGRQFSNSRSEMNVSTLELGDSALYLCASSPGEIGGYTFGSGTRLTVV.

In its sample, this clonotype was seen many times. This chain joins TRBV28 and TRBJ2-7, with D perhaps matching TRBD2 (5 bases). The CDR3 sequence is 16 residues long. Deletions cut 6 bases from V and 1 base from J, with 19 bases between. The germline V gene encodes CDR1 MDHEN and CDR2 SYDVKM. The CDR3 reads CASSPWRVARSYEQYF. The CDR3 DNA sequence: TGTGCCAGCAGCCCTTGGAGAGTAGCGAGATCCTACGAGCAGTACTTC.

The V and J genes are TRBV28 and TRBJ1-2; D ambiguous. This CDR3 region has 15 residues. Germline lookup yields CDR1 MDHEN and CDR2 SYDVKM. Trimming removed 3 bases from V and 4 bases from J, with 15 bases in between. This CDR3 is CASSLSSRRGYGYTF. CDR3 bases: TGTGCCAGCAGTTTGTCCTCGAGGAGAGGCTATGGCTACACCTTC.

The sample holds many counts of this clonotype. The rearrangement uses TRBV12-3 or TRBV12-4 and TRBJ2-5; 14 bases match TRBD2. With 6 bases clipped from V and 6 bases from J, the junction kept 6 bases outside the gene matches. The CDR3 loop spans 15 amino acids. The CDR3 sequence: CASSPGTSGGQTQYF. The DNA for the CDR3 is TGTGCCAGCAGCCCCGGGACTAGCGGGGGACAGACCCAGTACTTC.

Points on this clonotype: Given a much more abundant clone one base away, this may be a read error. The V call is TRBV5-1, the J call TRBJ2-7; 8 nucleotides align to TRBD2. This CDR3 is built from 14 residues. J was trimmed by 6 bases and V by 4 bases; bases with no gene match: 9. Germline CDR1 SGHRS, CDR2 YFSETQ. CDR3 loop: CASSTGLGGVEQYF. Here the CDR3 DNA reads TGCGCCAGCAGCACGGGACTAGGGGGAGTCGAGCAGTACTTC.

This clonotype showed up many times. The V call is TRBV27, the J call TRBJ2-2, with a tentative D call TRBD2 (6 bases). The CDR3 runs 16 residues. CDR1 and CDR2 (germline): MNHEY, SMNVEV (reference sequence). The V gene lost 5 bases and the J gene lost 1 base, with 14 bases spanning the gap. The CDR3 spells CASSPALGGNTGELFF. The CDR3 DNA reads as TGTGCCAGCAGTCCGGCTCTGGGGGGGAACACCGGGGAGCTGTTTTTT.

This clonotype occurred many times. The genes are TRBV11-2 and TRBJ2-6; 10 nucleotides match TRBD1. CDR1 and CDR2 (germline): SGHAT, FQNNGV. The CDR3 covers 18 residues. V was clipped by 5 bases and J by 2 bases; unmatched bases: 9. CDR3 loop: CASSPGQGWDPGANVLTF. The CDR3 nucleotides read TGTGCCAGCAGCCCGGGACAGGGGTGGGATCCTGGGGCCAACGTCCTGACTTTC.

Ten or more counts support this clonotype. This chain connects TRBV12-3 or TRBV12-4 to TRBJ2-5, with D possibly called TRBD1 or TRBD2 (5 bases each). The V end was cut by 2 bases, the J end by 0 bases, with 7 bases between. This CDR3 is built from 14 residues. The CDR3 loop reads CASSLWGYQETQYF. The DNA of the CDR3 is TGTGCCAGCAGTTTATGGGGGTACCAAGAGACCCAGTACTTC.